This TCR beta chain was sequenced in a study of T cell repertoires in cytomegalovirus infection. Study-wide background: Used in the study were CMV epitopes, some recently identified and HLA-C-restricted, others well-studied and HLA-B-restricted. Both a matching HLA type and CMV infection were indicated by public TCR beta signatures.

Whole-study results and caveats: HLA-C-restricted CMV-specific TCR beta clonotypes were dominant in the ex vivo response.

TCRdb redid the calling of the reads with MiXCR, one entry per CDR3 protein. In the table there are approximately 1,000,000 distinct CDR3 sequences, 31% of which are singletons. From germline, CDR1 is SGHNT and CDR2 YYREEE (reference sequence). The CDR3 spans 15 residues. V gave up 4 bases and J gave up 10 bases; unmatched junction bases: 15. As regards this clonotype: Its antigen remains unidentified.

The chain employs TRBV5-4 and TRBJ2-3, with 7 bases aligning to TRBD2. The sequenced sample was cultured CD8+ T cells from PBMCs, obtained from culture after CMV antigen stimulation. This clonotype originated in a human donor in good health (CMV status not recorded). Some clones in this sample may be carry-over from other donors' samples. The CDR3 here is CASSIYRDSREAQYF. CDR3 nucleotide sequence: TGTGCCAGCAGCATATACCGGGACTCCCGGGAGGCGCAGTATTTT.